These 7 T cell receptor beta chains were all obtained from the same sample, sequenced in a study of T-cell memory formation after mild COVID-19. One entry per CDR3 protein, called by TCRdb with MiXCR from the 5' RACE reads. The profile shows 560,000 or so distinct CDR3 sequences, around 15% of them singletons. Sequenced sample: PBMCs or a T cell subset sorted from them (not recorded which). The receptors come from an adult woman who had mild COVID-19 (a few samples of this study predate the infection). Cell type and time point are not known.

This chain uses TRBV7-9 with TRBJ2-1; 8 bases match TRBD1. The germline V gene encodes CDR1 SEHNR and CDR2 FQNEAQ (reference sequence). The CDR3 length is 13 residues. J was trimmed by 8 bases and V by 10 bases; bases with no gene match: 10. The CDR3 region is CATQADRGHEQFF. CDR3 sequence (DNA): TGTGCCACTCAGGCTGACAGGGGCCATGAGCAGTTCTTC.

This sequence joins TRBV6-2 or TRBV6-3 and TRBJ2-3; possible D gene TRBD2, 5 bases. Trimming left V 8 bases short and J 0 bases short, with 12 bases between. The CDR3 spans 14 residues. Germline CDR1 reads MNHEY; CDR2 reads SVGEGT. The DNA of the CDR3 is TGTGCCAGCTCCCGGAGCGGAAGCACAGATACGCAGTATTTT. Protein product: CASSRSGSTDTQYF.

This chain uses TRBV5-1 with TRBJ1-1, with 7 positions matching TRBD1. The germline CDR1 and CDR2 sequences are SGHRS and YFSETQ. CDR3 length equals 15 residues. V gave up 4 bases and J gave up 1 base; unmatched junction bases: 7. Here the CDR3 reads CASSAQGPWNTEAFF. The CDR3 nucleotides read TGCGCCAGCAGCGCACAGGGGCCTTGGAACACTGAAGCTTTCTTT.

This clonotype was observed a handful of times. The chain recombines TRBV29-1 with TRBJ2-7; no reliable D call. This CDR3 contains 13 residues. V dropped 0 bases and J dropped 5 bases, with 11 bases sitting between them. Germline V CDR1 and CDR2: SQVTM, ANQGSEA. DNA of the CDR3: TGCAGCGTTGAAGATAAGGTCAGAGACGAGCAGTACTTC. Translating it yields CSVEDKVRDEQYF.

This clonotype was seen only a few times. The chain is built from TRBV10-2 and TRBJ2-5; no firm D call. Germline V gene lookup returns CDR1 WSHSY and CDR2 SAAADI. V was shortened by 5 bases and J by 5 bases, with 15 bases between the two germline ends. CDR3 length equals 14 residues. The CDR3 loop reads CASSTTSPLETQYF. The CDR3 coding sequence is TGCGCCAGCAGTACGACCTCCCCGCTCGAGACCCAGTACTTC.

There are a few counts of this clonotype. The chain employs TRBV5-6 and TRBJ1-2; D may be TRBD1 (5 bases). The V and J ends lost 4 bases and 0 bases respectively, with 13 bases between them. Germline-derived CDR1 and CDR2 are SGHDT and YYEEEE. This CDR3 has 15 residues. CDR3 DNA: TGTGCCAGCAGCCCGGTTGGGGGAGCTAACTATGGCTACACCTTC. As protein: CASSPVGGANYGYTF.

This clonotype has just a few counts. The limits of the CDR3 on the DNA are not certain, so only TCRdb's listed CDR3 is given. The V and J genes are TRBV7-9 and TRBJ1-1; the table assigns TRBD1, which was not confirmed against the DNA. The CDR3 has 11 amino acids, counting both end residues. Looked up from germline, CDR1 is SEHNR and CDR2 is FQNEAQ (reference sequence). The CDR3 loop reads CASRVGTGTFF.